These 14 T cell receptor beta chains were sequenced from one sample in a study of OX40 agonist ivuxolimab in advanced cancers. Measured with immunoSEQ multiplex PCR; TCRdb has only the in-frame clones, and not every one. The sample holds fewer than 80,000 clones, roughly nine tenths seen once. This specimen consisted of CD4+ or CD8+ T cells sorted from blood, obtained in a trial of the OX40 agonist ivuxolimab. These receptor sequences come from an adult with an advanced solid tumor such as melanoma, head and neck, liver or kidney cancer.

The J gene is TRBJ2-1, the V gene TRBV27; 14 bases line up with TRBD2. Trimming at V came to 5 bases and at J to 5 bases, leaving 8 bases not matched to a gene. The CDR3 runs 17 residues. Germline V CDR1 and CDR2: MNHEY, SMNVEV (reference sequence). Written as DNA, the CDR3 is TGTGCCAGCAGTGCAGGGACTAGCGGGAGATTCAACAATGAGCAGTTCTTC. Its translation is CASSAGTSGRFNNEQFF.

Here the CDR3 reads CASSLGGLYSTEAFF. Written as DNA, the CDR3 is TGTGCCAGCAGCTTGGGGGGGTTATATAGCACTGAAGCTTTCTTT. The chain uses TRBV5-5 and TRBJ1-1; possible D gene TRBD1, 5 bases. The CDR3 contains 15 residues. CDR1 is SGHKS, CDR2 YYEKEE, per germline (reference sequence). V shed 0 bases and J shed 4 bases, with 13 bases lying between them.

The chain couples TRBV10-3 to TRBJ2-5; D unresolved. Germline V lookup: CDR1 ENHRY, CDR2 SYGVKD. V gave up 4 bases and J gave up 2 bases, with 11 bases separating them. The CDR3 consists of 14 residues. The CDR3 coding sequence is TGTGCCATCAGTGGCACTCCCATTCAAGAGACCCAGTACTTC. The encoded protein is CAISGTPIQETQYF.

The genes are TRBV11-2 and TRBJ2-1; 8 bases match TRBD2. J lost 6 bases, V lost 6 bases, and 4 bases had no gene match. The CDR3 consists of 13 residues. Germline V CDR1 and CDR2: SGHAT, FQNNGV. CDR3 sequence: CASSREGLNEQFF. CDR3 nucleotides: TGTGCCAGCAGTCGGGAGGGGCTCAATGAGCAGTTCTTC.

The chain recombines TRBV27 with TRBJ1-1; the D is unclear. The CDR3 has 14 residues. The germline gives CDR1 MNHEY, CDR2 SMNVEV (reference sequence). V was trimmed by 5 bases and J by 9 bases, leaving 19 bases between them. The CDR3 loop reads CASSGPSLSEKAFF. The CDR3 coding sequence is TGTGCCAGCAGTGGGCCGTCGTTATCCGAGAAAGCTTTCTTT.

In nucleotides, the CDR3 is TGTGCCAGCAGTTTTATAGCGGGAGAGCAGTTCTTC. This codes for CASSFIAGEQFF. The V gene is TRBV6-6, the J gene TRBJ2-1, with TRBD2 matching 8 bases. The J segment lost 10 bases and the V segment lost 4 bases, leaving 3 bases of the junction unmatched. The CDR3 extends over 12 amino acids. Germline lookup yields CDR1 MNHNY and CDR2 SVGAGI (reference sequence).

The chain is built from TRBV7-2 and TRBJ2-7, with 9 bases matching TRBD2. The V and J ends lost 5 bases and 3 bases, in that order; junction bases with no gene match: 8. This CDR3 contains 15 residues. Germline V gene data show CDR1 as SGHTA and CDR2 as FQGNSA. CDR3: CASSLTSGLSYEQYF. CDR3 nucleotide sequence: TGTGCCAGCAGCCTTACTAGCGGGCTTAGCTACGAGCAGTACTTC.

The chain combines TRBV10-3 with TRBJ2-2; D might be TRBD1 (8 bases). CDR3 length: 18 residues. V lost 6 bases to trimming and J lost 6 bases, with 26 bases between them. Germline CDR1 and CDR2: ENHRY and SYGVKD. This chain's CDR3 is CAISARTGTNIQSGELFF. The CDR3 region has the DNA TGTGCCATCAGCGCTCGGACAGGGACTAACATTCAATCCGGGGAGCTGTTTTTT.

On this clone itself: The junction departs from germline at one end; a sequencing error may be responsible. The rearrangement uses TRBV7-7 and TRBJ2-3; D is uncertain. From germline, CDR1 is SSHAT and CDR2 FNYEAQ (reference sequence). The CDR3 totals 13 residues. Here the CDR3 reads CASSDRHGDTQYF. In nucleotides, the CDR3 is TGTGCTAGCAGCGACCGCCACGGGGATACGCAGTATTTT.

This chain links TRBV7-8 with TRBJ2-7, with D perhaps TRBD1 (6 bases). The V end was cut by 9 bases, the J end by 3 bases, with 18 bases between. The CDR3 consists of 14 residues. CDR1 SGHVS and CDR2 FQNEAQ come from the germline V gene. CDR3 nucleotides: TGTGCCAGAGGGGGAAGGGCAGGGAACTACGAGCAGTACTTC. It specifies CARGGRAGNYEQYF.

J is TRBJ2-3 and V is TRBV20-1; D ambiguous. Germline V lookup: CDR1 DFQATT, CDR2 SNEGSKA (reference sequence). V lost 7 bases and J 5 bases, leaving 10 bases between the germline ends. The CDR3 runs to 11 residues. The CDR3: CSEETRDTQYF. For the CDR3, the DNA is TGCAGTGAAGAGACACGAGATACGCAGTATTTT.

The V call is TRBV30, the J call TRBJ1-2; possible D gene TRBD1, 5 bases. Germline V lookup: CDR1 GTSNPN, CDR2 SVGIG (reference sequence). Trimming left V 5 bases short and J 8 bases short, with 15 bases between. The CDR3 spans 12 residues. The CDR3, as DNA: TGTGCCTGGGGGGCGACCCTTGGGGGCTACACCTTC. Translation: CAWGATLGGYTF.

V and J are TRBV6-5 and TRBJ2-5, with TRBD2 matching over 11 bases. CDR1 and CDR2 from the germline V gene are MNHEY and SVGAGI. The CDR3 covers 16 residues. Trimming cost V 1 base and J 5 bases; bases outside gene matches: 6. The CDR3 region is CASSYFSGRAEETQYF. DNA of the CDR3: TGTGCCAGCAGTTACTTTAGCGGGAGGGCGGAGGAGACCCAGTACTTC.

The gene calls are TRBV11-2 and TRBJ1-1; TRBD1 matches at 9 bases. The CDR3 spans 14 residues. The ends lost 3 bases at V and 6 bases at J; junction bases unmatched: 5. CDR1 and CDR2 (germline): SGHAT, FQNNGV. The CDR3 protein is CASSFLQGAAEAFF. The CDR3 nucleotides read TGTGCCAGCAGCTTCTTACAGGGGGCTGCTGAAGCTTTCTTT.